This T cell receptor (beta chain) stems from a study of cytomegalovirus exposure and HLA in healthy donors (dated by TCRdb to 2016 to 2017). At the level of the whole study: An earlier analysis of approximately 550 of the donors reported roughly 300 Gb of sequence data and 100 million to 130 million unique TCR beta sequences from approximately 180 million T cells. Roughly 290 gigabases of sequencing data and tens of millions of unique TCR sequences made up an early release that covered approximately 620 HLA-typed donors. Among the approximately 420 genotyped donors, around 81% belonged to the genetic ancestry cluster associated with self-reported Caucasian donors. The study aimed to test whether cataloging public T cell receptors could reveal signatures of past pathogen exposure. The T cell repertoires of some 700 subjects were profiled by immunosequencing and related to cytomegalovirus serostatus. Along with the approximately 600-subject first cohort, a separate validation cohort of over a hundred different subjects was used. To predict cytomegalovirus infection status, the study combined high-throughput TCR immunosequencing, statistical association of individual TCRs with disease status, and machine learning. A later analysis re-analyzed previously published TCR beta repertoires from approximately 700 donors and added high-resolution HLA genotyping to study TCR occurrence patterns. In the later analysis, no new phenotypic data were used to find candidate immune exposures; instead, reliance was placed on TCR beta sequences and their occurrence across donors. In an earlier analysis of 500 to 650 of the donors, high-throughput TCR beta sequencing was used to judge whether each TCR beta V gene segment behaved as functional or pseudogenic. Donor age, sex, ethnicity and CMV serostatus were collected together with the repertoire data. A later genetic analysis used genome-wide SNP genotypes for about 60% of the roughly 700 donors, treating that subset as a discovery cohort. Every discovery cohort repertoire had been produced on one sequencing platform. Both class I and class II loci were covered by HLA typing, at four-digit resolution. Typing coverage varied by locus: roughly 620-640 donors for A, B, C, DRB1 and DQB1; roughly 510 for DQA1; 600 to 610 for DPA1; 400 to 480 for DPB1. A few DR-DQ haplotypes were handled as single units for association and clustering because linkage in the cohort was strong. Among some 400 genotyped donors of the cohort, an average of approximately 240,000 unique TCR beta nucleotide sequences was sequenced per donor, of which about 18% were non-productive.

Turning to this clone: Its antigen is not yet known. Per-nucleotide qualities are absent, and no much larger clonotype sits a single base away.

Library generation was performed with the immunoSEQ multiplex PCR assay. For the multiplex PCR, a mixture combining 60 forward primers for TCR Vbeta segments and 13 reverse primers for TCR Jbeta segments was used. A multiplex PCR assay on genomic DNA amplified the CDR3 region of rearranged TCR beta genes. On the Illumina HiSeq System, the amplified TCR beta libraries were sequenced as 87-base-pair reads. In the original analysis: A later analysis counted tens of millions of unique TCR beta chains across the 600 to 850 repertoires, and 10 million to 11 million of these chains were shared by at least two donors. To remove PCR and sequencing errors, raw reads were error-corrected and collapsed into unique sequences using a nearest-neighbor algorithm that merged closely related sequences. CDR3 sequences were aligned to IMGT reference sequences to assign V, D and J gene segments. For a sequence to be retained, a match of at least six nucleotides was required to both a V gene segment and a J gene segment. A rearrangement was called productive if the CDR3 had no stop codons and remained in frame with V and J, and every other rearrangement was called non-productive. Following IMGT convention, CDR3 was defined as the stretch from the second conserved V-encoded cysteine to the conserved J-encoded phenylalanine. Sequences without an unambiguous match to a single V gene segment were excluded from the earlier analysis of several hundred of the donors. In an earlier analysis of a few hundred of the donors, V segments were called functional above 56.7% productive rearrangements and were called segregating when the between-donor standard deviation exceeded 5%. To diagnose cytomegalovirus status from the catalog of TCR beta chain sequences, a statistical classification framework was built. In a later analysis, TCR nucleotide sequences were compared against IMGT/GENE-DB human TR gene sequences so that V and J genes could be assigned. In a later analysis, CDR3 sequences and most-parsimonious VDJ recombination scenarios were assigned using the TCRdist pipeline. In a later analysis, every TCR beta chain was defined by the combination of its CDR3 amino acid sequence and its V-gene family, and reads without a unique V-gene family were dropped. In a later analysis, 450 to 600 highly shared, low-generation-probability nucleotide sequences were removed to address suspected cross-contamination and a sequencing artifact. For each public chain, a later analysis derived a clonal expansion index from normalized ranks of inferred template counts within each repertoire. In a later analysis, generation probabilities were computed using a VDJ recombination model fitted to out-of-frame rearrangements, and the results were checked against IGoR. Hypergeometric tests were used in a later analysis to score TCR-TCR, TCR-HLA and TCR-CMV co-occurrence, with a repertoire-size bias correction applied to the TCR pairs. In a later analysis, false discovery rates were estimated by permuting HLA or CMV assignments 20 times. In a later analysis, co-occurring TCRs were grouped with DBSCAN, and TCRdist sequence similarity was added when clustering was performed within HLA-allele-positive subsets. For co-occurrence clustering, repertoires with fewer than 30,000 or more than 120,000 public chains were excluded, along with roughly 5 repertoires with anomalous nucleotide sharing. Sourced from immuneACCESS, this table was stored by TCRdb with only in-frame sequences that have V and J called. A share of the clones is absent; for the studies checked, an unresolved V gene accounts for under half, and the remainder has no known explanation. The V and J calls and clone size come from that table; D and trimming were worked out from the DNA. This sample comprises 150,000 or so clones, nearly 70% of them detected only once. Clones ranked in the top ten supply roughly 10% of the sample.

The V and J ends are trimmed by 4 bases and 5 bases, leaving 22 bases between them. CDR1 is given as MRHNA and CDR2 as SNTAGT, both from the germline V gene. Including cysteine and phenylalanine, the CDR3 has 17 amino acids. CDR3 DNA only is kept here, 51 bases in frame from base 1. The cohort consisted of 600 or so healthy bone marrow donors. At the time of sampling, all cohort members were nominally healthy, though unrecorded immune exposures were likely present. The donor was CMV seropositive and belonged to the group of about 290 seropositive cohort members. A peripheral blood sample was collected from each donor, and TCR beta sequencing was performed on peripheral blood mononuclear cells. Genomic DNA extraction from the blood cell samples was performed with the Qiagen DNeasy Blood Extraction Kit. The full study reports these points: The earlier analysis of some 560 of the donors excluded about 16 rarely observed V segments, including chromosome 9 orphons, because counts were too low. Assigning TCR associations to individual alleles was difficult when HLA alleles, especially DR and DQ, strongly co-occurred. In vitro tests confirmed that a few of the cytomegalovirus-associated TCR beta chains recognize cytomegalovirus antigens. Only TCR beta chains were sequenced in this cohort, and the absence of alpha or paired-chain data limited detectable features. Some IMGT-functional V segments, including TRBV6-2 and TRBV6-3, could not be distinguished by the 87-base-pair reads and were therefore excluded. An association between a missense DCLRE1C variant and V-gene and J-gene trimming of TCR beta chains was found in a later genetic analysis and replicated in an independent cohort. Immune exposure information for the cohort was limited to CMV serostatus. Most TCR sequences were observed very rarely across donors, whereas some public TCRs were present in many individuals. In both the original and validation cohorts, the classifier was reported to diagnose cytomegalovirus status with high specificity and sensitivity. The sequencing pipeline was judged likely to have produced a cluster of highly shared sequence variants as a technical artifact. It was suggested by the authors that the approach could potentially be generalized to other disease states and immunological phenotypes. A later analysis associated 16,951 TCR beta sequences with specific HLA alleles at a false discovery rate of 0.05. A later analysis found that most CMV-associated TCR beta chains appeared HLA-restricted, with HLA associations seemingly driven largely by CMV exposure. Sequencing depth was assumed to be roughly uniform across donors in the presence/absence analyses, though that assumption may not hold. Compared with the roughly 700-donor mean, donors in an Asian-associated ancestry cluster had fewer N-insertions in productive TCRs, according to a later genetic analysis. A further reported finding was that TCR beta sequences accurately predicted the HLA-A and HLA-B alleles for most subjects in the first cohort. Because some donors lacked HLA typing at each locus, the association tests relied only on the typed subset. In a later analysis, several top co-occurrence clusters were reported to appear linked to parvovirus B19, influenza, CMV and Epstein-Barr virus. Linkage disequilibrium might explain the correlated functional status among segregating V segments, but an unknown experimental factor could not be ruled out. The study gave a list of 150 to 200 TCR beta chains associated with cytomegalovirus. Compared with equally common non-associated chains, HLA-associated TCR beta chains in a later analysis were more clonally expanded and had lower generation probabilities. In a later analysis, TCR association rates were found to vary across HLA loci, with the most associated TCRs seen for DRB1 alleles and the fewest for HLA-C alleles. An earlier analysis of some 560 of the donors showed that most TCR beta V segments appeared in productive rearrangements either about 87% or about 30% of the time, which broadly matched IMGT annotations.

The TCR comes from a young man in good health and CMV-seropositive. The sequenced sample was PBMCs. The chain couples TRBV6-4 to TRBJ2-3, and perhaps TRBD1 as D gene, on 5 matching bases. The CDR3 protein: CASSAPSKGFQGDTQYF. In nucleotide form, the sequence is TGTGCCAGCAGTGCCCCCTCTAAGGGCTTTCAGGGAGATACGCAGTATTTT.